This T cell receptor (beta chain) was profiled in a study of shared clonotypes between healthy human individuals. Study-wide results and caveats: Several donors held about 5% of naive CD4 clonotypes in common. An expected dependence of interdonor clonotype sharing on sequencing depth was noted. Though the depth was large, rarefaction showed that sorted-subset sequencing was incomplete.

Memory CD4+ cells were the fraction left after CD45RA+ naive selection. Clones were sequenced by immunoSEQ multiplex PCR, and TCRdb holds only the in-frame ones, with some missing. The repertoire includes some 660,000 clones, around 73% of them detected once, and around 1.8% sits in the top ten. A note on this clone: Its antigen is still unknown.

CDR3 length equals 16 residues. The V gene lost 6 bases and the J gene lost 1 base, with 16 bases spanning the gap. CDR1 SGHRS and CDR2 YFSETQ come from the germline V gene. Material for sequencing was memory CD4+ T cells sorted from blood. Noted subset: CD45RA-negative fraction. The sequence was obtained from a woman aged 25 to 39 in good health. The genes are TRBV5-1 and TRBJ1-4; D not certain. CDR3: CASTQWTGRTNEKLFF. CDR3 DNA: TGCGCCAGCACCCAATGGACGGGAAGAACTAATGAAAAACTGTTTTTT.